A single sample gave rise to the 32 T cell receptor beta chains below, sequenced in a study of OX40 agonist ivuxolimab in advanced cancers. Profiled with immunoSEQ multiplex PCR; TCRdb holds only in-frame clones, not every one. This sample carries some 90,000 clones, about 92% of them seen once, and the ten largest clones take more than 3%. Sample: CD4+ or CD8+ T cells sorted from blood, taken in a trial of the OX40 agonist ivuxolimab. These receptors were taken from an adult with an advanced solid tumor such as melanoma, head and neck, liver or kidney cancer.

Worth noting for this clone: Other DNA sequences from this sample encode an identical CDR3 as well. The genes are TRBV6-5 and TRBJ1-2, with a tentative D call TRBD1 (5 bases). CDR1 and CDR2 from the germline V gene are MNHEY and SVGAGI. This CDR3 has 13 residues. V dropped 3 bases and J dropped 2 bases, with 7 bases sitting between them. CDR3 in amino acids: CASSYGGNYGYTF. CDR3 bases: TGTGCCAGCAGTTATGGGGGGAACTATGGCTACACCTTC.

This clone was picked up one time. The chain recombines TRBV27 with TRBJ2-7; weak D call: TRBD2 (7 bases). The V end was cut by 4 bases, the J end by 0 bases, with 10 bases between. Germline lookup yields CDR1 MNHEY and CDR2 SMNVEV (reference sequence). This CDR3 is built from 14 residues. The CDR3 region is CASSYGGPSYEQYF. DNA for the CDR3: TGTGCCAGCAGTTACGGGGGGCCCTCCTACGAGCAGTACTTC.

The J gene is TRBJ2-3, the V gene TRBV5-1; 12 positions agree with TRBD2. Losses at the gene ends were 1 base for V and 7 bases for J; bases not matched to a gene: 19. The germline gives CDR1 SGHRS, CDR2 YFSETQ. The CDR3 covers 20 residues. The chain's CDR3 is CASSLSHLAGGPGAGYTQYF. DNA for the CDR3: TGCGCCAGCAGCTTGAGCCATCTAGCGGGAGGGCCTGGAGCCGGGTATACGCAGTATTTT.

V usage is TRBV5-1 and J usage is TRBJ1-1; 8 bases agree with TRBD1. The J segment lost 4 bases and the V segment lost 1 base, leaving 3 bases of the junction unmatched. The CDR3 totals 14 residues. Germline CDR1 is SGHRS and CDR2 is YFSETQ. The chain's CDR3 is CASSLFTGGTEAFF. The DNA of the CDR3 is TGCGCCAGCAGCTTGTTCACAGGGGGCACTGAAGCTTTCTTT.

The chain links TRBV9 to TRBJ1-6; D is uncertain. Trimming removed 0 bases at V and 0 bases at J, with 7 bases between. The CDR3 is 16 residues long. Germline lookup yields CDR1 SGDLS and CDR2 YYNGEE. The CDR3 DNA is TGTGCCAGCAGCGTAGGGGATAGCTCCTATAATTCACCCCTCCACTTT. This gives the protein CASSVGDSSYNSPLHF.

CDR3 DNA: TGTGCCAGCAGCGGGGCAGGGGTCCTTCCCACAGATACGCAGTATTTT. Encoded protein: CASSGAGVLPTDTQYF. The gene calls are TRBV2 and TRBJ2-3; weak D call: TRBD1 (6 bases). CDR1 and CDR2 (germline): SNHLY, FYNNEI. This CDR3 has 16 amino acids. Trimming pared 6 bases from V and 2 bases from J, leaving 18 bases between.

This chain joins TRBV6-5 and TRBJ1-1; D possibly corresponds to TRBD1 (5 bases). CDR1 and CDR2 from the germline V gene are MNHEY and SVGAGI. The CDR3 totals 15 residues. Trimming took 4 bases from V and 3 from J, leaving 15 bases between them. Here the CDR3 reads CASSSNQGEDTEAFF. DNA for the CDR3: TGTGCCAGCAGTTCGAACCAGGGTGAGGACACTGAAGCTTTCTTT.

The genes are TRBV7-8 and TRBJ2-3; 9 nucleotides match TRBD1. This CDR3 region has 15 residues. V lost 5 bases to trimming and J lost 4 bases; unmatched junction nucleotides: 7. Germline-derived CDR1 and CDR2 are SGHVS and FQNEAQ. The CDR3 sequence: CASSVTGGRADTQYF. CDR3 in DNA: TGTGCCAGCAGCGTAACAGGGGGCAGGGCAGATACGCAGTATTTT.

The chain has TRBV10-3 and TRBJ1-3; the match to TRBD1 covers 7 bases. Germline V gene sequence: CDR1 ENHRY, CDR2 SYGVKD. This CDR3 is 14 amino acids long. The V segment lost 0 bases and the J segment 6 bases; nucleotides outside the gene matches: 2. The DNA for the CDR3 is TGTGCCATCAGTGAGTCGGACAGGCCAAACACCATATATTTT. It is translated as CAISESDRPNTIYF.

This rearrangement joins TRBV13 to TRBJ1-3; perhaps TRBD1 as D (5 bases). The CDR3 extends over 13 amino acids. From germline, CDR1 is PRHDT and CDR2 FYEKMQ (reference sequence). Trimming removed 8 bases at V and 8 bases at J, with 16 bases between. The CDR3 nucleotides read TGTGCCAGCTGGGGTACGGTGGGGGACACCATATATTTT. Translating it yields CASWGTVGDTIYF.

The V and J genes are TRBV14 and TRBJ1-2, with D possibly TRBD1 on 5 matching bases. This CDR3 comprises 15 residues. Germline assignment: CDR1 SGHDN and CDR2 FVKESK. V lost 4 bases and J 3 bases, leaving 15 bases between the germline ends. The CDR3 DNA is TGTGCCAGCAGCCCCAGGGCAGGGACCCACTATGGCTACACCTTC. Translating gives CASSPRAGTHYGYTF. Drawing the rest from reference TRBV14 and TRBJ1-2, the complete variable domain is EAGVTQFPSHSVIEKGQTVTLRCDPISGHDNLYWYRRVMGKEIKFLLHFVKESKQDESGMPNNRFLAERTGGTYSTLKVQPAELEDSGVYFCASSPRAGTHYGYTFGSGTRLTVV.

J is TRBJ1-5 and V is TRBV19; a possible D gene is TRBD1 (5 bases). This CDR3 has 14 residues. Trimming removed 8 bases at V and 3 bases at J, with 14 bases between. CDR1 and CDR2 from the germline V gene are LNHDA and SQIVND (reference sequence). CDR3: CASGGGVFNQPQHF. Here the CDR3 DNA reads TGTGCCAGTGGGGGGGGAGTATTCAATCAGCCCCAGCATTTT.

The CDR3 DNA reads TGTGCCAGCAGTGATCTGGGACAGGGAAACGGCTACACCTTC. It translates to CASSDLGQGNGYTF. The chain joins TRBV6-1 to TRBJ1-2; the match to TRBD1 covers 9 bases. CDR1 is MNHNS and CDR2 is SASEGT in the germline V gene. The length of the CDR3 is 14 residues. After removal of 3 bases from V and 8 bases from J, the junction contained 7 bases not matched to a gene.

The chain employs TRBV30 and TRBJ1-2; perhaps TRBD1 as D (5 bases). The CDR3 totals 13 residues. Germline assignment: CDR1 GTSNPN and CDR2 SVGIG (reference sequence). V lost 1 base and J 4 bases, leaving 10 bases between the germline ends. The CDR3 loop is CAWSETDSYGYTF. For the CDR3, the DNA is TGTGCCTGGAGTGAAACAGACAGCTATGGCTACACCTTC.

This sequence joins TRBV27 and TRBJ1-5; weak D call: TRBD1 (5 bases). The germline gives CDR1 MNHEY, CDR2 SMNVEV (reference sequence). This CDR3 spans 14 amino acids. V dropped 6 bases and J dropped 3 bases, with 12 bases sitting between them. CDR3 sequence (DNA): TGTGCCAGCAGCCGCCGGGGCCTCAATCAGCCCCAGCATTTT. This codes for CASSRRGLNQPQHF.

V gene TRBV14 combines with J gene TRBJ1-1; no definite D call. Germline loops: CDR1 SGHDN, CDR2 FVKESK. Deletions cut 0 bases from V and 1 base from J, with 6 bases between. The CDR3 contains 14 residues. CDR3 region: CASSQDWANTEAFF. CDR3 sequence (DNA): TGTGCCAGCAGCCAAGATTGGGCGAACACTGAAGCTTTCTTT.

J is TRBJ2-5 and V is TRBV19, with D perhaps matching TRBD1 or TRBD2 (6 bases each). The CDR3 runs to 16 residues. Germline CDR1 reads LNHDA; CDR2 reads SQIVND (reference sequence). V dropped 6 bases and J dropped 5 bases, with 22 bases sitting between them. For the CDR3, the DNA is TGTGCCAGTAGCCCTGTTATGGGGGGCGCGGTGGAGACCCAGTACTTC. Translating gives CASSPVMGGAVETQYF.

This chain connects TRBV19 to TRBJ1-5; 7 bases are a match to TRBD1. In germline, CDR1 is LNHDA, CDR2 SQIVND (reference sequence). This CDR3 contains 17 residues. J was trimmed by 0 bases and V by 3 bases; bases with no gene match: 8. CDR3 coding DNA: TGTGCCAGTAGTATTACCCAGGACAGGAGTAGCAATCAGCCCCAGCATTTT. It codes for CASSITQDRSSNQPQHF.

Here the CDR3 reads CASSLGLVGNTGELFF. The CDR3 region has the DNA TGTGCCAGCAGCTTAGGCCTTGTTGGAAACACCGGGGAGCTGTTTTTT. This chain joins TRBV13 and TRBJ2-2, with D unresolved. Deletions cut 0 bases from V and 2 bases from J, with 10 bases between. The V gene's germline CDR1 is PRHDT and CDR2 FYEKMQ (reference sequence). The CDR3 runs 16 residues.

This sequence joins TRBV19 and TRBJ2-7; the D is unclear. The CDR3 consists of 12 residues. Germline V gives CDR1 LNHDA, CDR2 SQIVND (reference sequence). Trimming took 5 bases from V and 3 from J, leaving 8 bases between them. CDR3 amino acids: CASSPDLYEQYF. The CDR3 bases are TGTGCCAGTAGTCCGGATCTCTACGAGCAGTACTTC.

This chain connects TRBV10-3 to TRBJ2-3, with D perhaps being TRBD1 or TRBD2 (6 bases each). V shed 4 bases and J shed 6 bases, with 11 bases lying between them. The CDR3 runs 13 residues. The germline V gene has CDR1 ENHRY and CDR2 SYGVKD. The CDR3, as DNA: TGTGCCATCAGTGTCCGAGGGGGGGATACGCAGTATTTT. Translating gives CAISVRGGDTQYF.

This chain joins TRBV19 and TRBJ1-2; D is uncertain. There are 12 residues in the CDR3. Trimming took 5 bases from V and 4 from J, leaving 8 bases between them. Germline CDR1 and CDR2: LNHDA and SQIVND (reference sequence). CDR3 protein: CASSRQFYGYTF. The DNA of the CDR3 is TGTGCCAGTAGTCGGCAGTTCTATGGCTACACCTTC. Full variable domain (remainder filled in from reference TRBV19 and TRBJ1-2): DGGITQSPKYLFRKEGQNVTLSCEQNLNHDAMYWYRQDPGQGLRLIYYSQIVNDFQKGDIAEGYSVSREKKESFPLTVTSAQKNPTAFYLCASSRQFYGYTFGSGTRLTVV.

This clone was observed once. The V and J genes are TRBV25-1 and TRBJ1-1, with D hard to call. The CDR3 runs 13 residues. In germline, CDR1 is MGHDK, CDR2 SYGVNS. The ends were cut back, 0 bases at V and 7 bases at J, with 9 bases in the middle. CDR3 protein: CASSEYSGSEAFF. In DNA, the CDR3 is TGTGCCAGCAGTGAATATAGCGGTAGTGAAGCTTTCTTT.

This sequence joins TRBV29-1 and TRBJ2-7; 7 nucleotides align to TRBD2. The germline CDR1 and CDR2 sequences are SQVTM and ANQGSEA. The CDR3 loop spans 11 amino acids. V dropped 6 bases and J dropped 3; count of bases not matched to a gene: 2. CDR3 nucleotides: TGCAGCGTCCTAGCGGACTACGAGCAGTACTTC. It is translated as CSVLADYEQYF.

This clone was detected once. This chain links TRBV6-1 with TRBJ1-1; TRBD1 matches at 8 bases. This CDR3 has 14 amino acids. J was trimmed by 4 bases and V by 7 bases; bases with no gene match: 8. Germline CDR1 is MNHNS and CDR2 is SASEGT. CDR3 region: CASKKQGDGTEAFF. CDR3 DNA: TGTGCCAGCAAGAAACAGGGGGATGGCACTGAAGCTTTCTTT.

This clone was seen a single time. V and J are TRBV27 and TRBJ2-7; 8 bases align to TRBD1. The CDR3 totals 15 residues. The germline gives CDR1 MNHEY, CDR2 SMNVEV (reference sequence). V dropped 2 bases and J dropped 1; count of bases not matched to a gene: 4. In DNA form, the CDR3 reads TGTGCCAGCAGTTTACTGGGACAGGTATCCTACGAGCAGTACTTC. It is translated as CASSLLGQVSYEQYF.

The chain combines TRBV10-1 with TRBJ2-7, with 7 bases that match TRBD2. V lost 5 bases to trimming and J lost 5 bases; unmatched junction nucleotides: 12. Germline assignment: CDR1 WNHNN and CDR2 SYGVQD (reference sequence). This CDR3 is built from 15 residues. The CDR3: CASSLRAGNGDEQYF. CDR3 nucleotides: TGCGCCAGCAGTCTTAGAGCGGGGAACGGCGACGAGCAGTACTTC.

V and J are TRBV4-1 and TRBJ2-7, with D perhaps being TRBD1 or TRBD2 (5 bases each). Between the trimmed V and J ends, which lost 0 bases and 3 bases, there was a span of 12 bases. CDR1 and CDR2 (germline): MGHRA, YSYEKL. This CDR3 has 15 amino acids. The CDR3 bases are TGCGCCAGCAGCCAAGAAGGGACCCCTAGCTACGAGCAGTACTTC. This translates into CASSQEGTPSYEQYF.

The gene calls are TRBV27 and TRBJ2-6; D unresolved. The V and J ends lost 6 bases and 4 bases respectively, with 10 bases between them. CDR3 size: 14 residues. The germline CDR1 and CDR2 sequences are MNHEY and SMNVEV (reference sequence). The CDR3 DNA reads as TGTGCCAGCAGCCCATTTCTGGGGGCCAACGTCCTGACTTTC. Its translation: CASSPFLGANVLTF.

This clone was seen once. V gene TRBV15 combines with J gene TRBJ1-2; D is possibly TRBD1 (5 bases). The V and J ends lost 0 bases and 4 bases respectively, with 12 bases between them. This CDR3 is built from 15 residues. Germline CDR1 is LNHNV and CDR2 is YYDKDF (reference sequence). The CDR3 nucleotides are TGTGCCACCAGCAGAGATCGGAAGGGGAGCTATGGCTACACCTTC. It translates to CATSRDRKGSYGYTF. The variable domain in full, completed from reference TRBV15 and TRBJ1-2, reads DAMVIQNPRYQVTQFGKPVTLSCSQTLNHNVMYWYQQKSSQAPKLLFHYYDKDFNNEADTPDNFQSRRPNTSFCFLDIRSPGLGDTAMYLCATSRDRKGSYGYTFGSGTRLTVV.

The chain is built from TRBV12-5 and TRBJ1-2, with 12 positions matching TRBD1. Losses at the gene ends were 6 bases for V and 7 bases for J; bases not matched to a gene: 9. From germline, CDR1 is LGHNT and CDR2 FRNRAP. The CDR3 loop spans 15 amino acids. CDR3 DNA: TGTGCTAGTGGCCCTACCGGGACAGGGGGCTCTGGCTACACCTTC. Protein sequence: CASGPTGTGGSGYTF.

The chain combines TRBV29-1 with TRBJ2-7, with D maybe TRBD2 (6 bases). Between the trimmed V and J ends, which lost 2 bases and 6 bases, there was a span of 17 bases. There are 14 residues in the CDR3. The germline V gene encodes CDR1 SQVTM and CDR2 ANQGSEA. DNA of the CDR3: TGCAGCGTTGAAACGGGAGAGGGGAGTTTCGAGCAGTACTTC. Its translation: CSVETGEGSFEQYF.